These T cell receptor beta chains were read from a single sample in a study of metastatic and nonmetastatic thyroid tumors. TCRdb re-called the PCR reads via MiXCR. The table records about 21,000 clones, 37% of them present only once. The sequenced sample consisted of tumor tissue. Receptor source: a female donor with papillary thyroid cancer or a benign thyroid nodule (not recorded which). Some clones in this sample may be carry-over from other donors' samples. Each CDR3 is given with its conserved first and last residue. D genes are given only for firm matches. Not every row has a clone size; where given, it reads once, few, many or a size class.

17	TRBV18	NA	TRBJ2-5	TRBD2	TGTGCCAGCTCACCACGAACAGCGGGAAGCGGGGGAGAGACCCAGTACTTC	CASSPRTAGSGGETQYF
17	TRBV20-1	NA	TRBJ2-5	TRBD2	TGCAGTGCTTACTCTCTAACGGGAGGAATTTCCGGGGAGACCCAGTACTTC	CSAYSLTGGISGETQYF
18	TRBV4-1	NA	TRBJ2-6	TRBD2	TGCGCCAGCAGCCAAGAGGCTAGCGGGAGTACTGGGGCCAACGTCCTGACTTTC	CASSQEASGSTGANVLTF
15	TRBV7-8	NA	TRBJ2-1	NA	TGTGCCAGCAGCTTACGTCAGGGTCCTGACAATGAGCAGTTCTTC	CASSLRQGPDNEQFF
15	TRBV5-5	once	TRBJ1-6	NA	TGTGCCAGCAGTGAACGGGACGGCCATAATTCACCCCTCCACTTT	CASSERDGHNSPLHF
14	TRBV12-5	NA	TRBJ1-2	NA	TGTGCTAGTGGTTCCGGACGCCAGGGCTATGGCTACACCTTC	CASGSGRQGYGYTF
13	TRBV6-2/TRBV6-3	few	TRBJ1-1	NA	TGTGCCAGCAGTCCGACAGAAAACACTGAAGCTTTCTTT	CASSPTENTEAFF
15	TRBV6-2/TRBV6-3	NA	TRBJ2-1	TRBD2	TGTGCCAGCAGCCCTGGGGCGGGAGAGAGTAATGAGCAGTTCTTC	CASSPGAGESNEQFF
15	TRBV6-2/TRBV6-3	NA	TRBJ1-5	NA	TGTGCCAGCATCGGAGAAGAGAATAGCAATCAGCCCCAGCATTTT	CASIGEENSNQPQHF
15	TRBV5-1	NA	TRBJ2-3	NA	TGCGCCAGCAGCTTGGCGGGACCGAGCACAGATACGCAGTATTTT	CASSLAGPSTDTQYF
14	TRBV7-2	NA	TRBJ1-1	NA	TGTGCCAGCAGCTTAGTAGGCCTGAACACTGAAGCTTTCTTT	CASSLVGLNTEAFF
15	TRBV20-1	once	TRBJ1-1	NA	TGCAGTGCTAGAGGGATTGACACAAGGTACACTGAAGCTTTCTTT	CSARGIDTRYTEAFF
15	TRBV5-1	NA	TRBJ1-2	TRBD1	TGCGCCAGCAGCTCGAGACAGGGCGACTTTACGGGCTACACCTTC	CASSSRQGDFTGYTF
15	TRBV6-1	NA	TRBJ2-3	TRBD2	TGTGCCAGCAGTGCGACTAGCGGGGGCACAGATACGCAGTATTTT	CASSATSGGTDTQYF
14	TRBV2	many	TRBJ1-2	NA	TGTGCCAGCAGTGAAGCGGCCCGCAACTATGGCTACACCTTC	CASSEAARNYGYTF
15	TRBV9	once	TRBJ2-1	NA	TGTGCCAGCAGCGTAGGGGGGAGTAGGCGCAGTGAGCAGTTCTTC	CASSVGGSRRSEQFF
12	TRBV12-3/TRBV12-4	few	TRBJ2-3	NA	TGTGCCAGCAGTAAAGGGGGAGATACGCAGTATTTT	CASSKGGDTQYF
11	TRBV3-1	NA	TRBJ2-1	NA	TGTGCCAGCAGCCGGAAGAATGAGCAGTTCTTC	CASSRKNEQFF
13	TRBV27	NA	TRBJ2-7	TRBD1	TGTGCCAGCAGTAGGTCGGGACAGGATGAGCAGTACTTC	CASSRSGQDEQYF
16	TRBV4-1	NA	TRBJ2-7	TRBD2	TGCGCCAGCAGCCAAGTACTAGCGGGCTCGAATTACGAGCAGTACTTC	CASSQVLAGSNYEQYF
13	TRBV30	NA	TRBJ1-2	TRBD1	TGTGCCTGGAGGGGACAGGGGAGCTATGGCTACACCTTC	CAWRGQGSYGYTF
15	TRBV2	few	TRBJ2-7	NA	TGTGCCAGCAGTGAAATCGGGACGGCAACCTACGAGCAGTACTTC	CASSEIGTATYEQYF
14	TRBV28	few	TRBJ1-2	NA	TGTGCCAGCAGTTTCAGACAGGTTAACTATGGCTACACCTTC	CASSFRQVNYGYTF
13	TRBV11-3	once	TRBJ2-7	NA	TGTGCCAGCAGCTTGAGACCGCTAGGCCCCCGGTACTTC	CASSLRPLGPRYF
16	TRBV20-1	NA	TRBJ2-5	TRBD2	TGCAGTGCTAGTCCTACTAGCGGGGGTGTCCCGGAGACCCAGTACTTC	CSASPTSGGVPETQYF
18	TRBV5-1	NA	TRBJ2-6	TRBD1	TGCGCCAGCAGCGAAGGGACAGGGATCTACTCTGGGGCCAACGTCCTGACTTTC	CASSEGTGIYSGANVLTF
16	TRBV6-1	few	TRBJ2-1	TRBD2	TGTGCCAGCAGTGAAGTCCTTAGCGGGGGATACAATGAGCAGTTCTTC	CASSEVLSGGYNEQFF
13	TRBV30	NA	TRBJ2-3	TRBD1	TGTGCCTGGAGCCGGACAGGGTCAGATACGCAGTATTTT	CAWSRTGSDTQYF
15	TRBV30	NA	TRBJ1-6	NA	TGTGCCTGGAGCCCGCTGGGAAACGTTAATTCACCCCTCCACTTT	CAWSPLGNVNSPLHF
14	TRBV6-2/TRBV6-3	few	TRBJ2-1	NA	TGTGCCAGCAGTTACGAAGGGAGCTACAATGAGCAGTTCTTC	CASSYEGSYNEQFF
13	TRBV6-2/TRBV6-3	few	TRBJ2-7	NA	TGTGCCAGCAGTTATGCAGACTGGTACGAGCAGTACTTC	CASSYADWYEQYF
19	TRBV6-4	NA	TRBJ1-5	TRBD1	TGTGCCAGCAGTAATGACAGGGGACTATTTAATTCTGGCAATCAGCCCCAGCATTTT	CASSNDRGLFNSGNQPQHF
16	TRBV6-5	NA	TRBJ2-1	NA	TGTGCCAGCAGTTCCACCTCTGGCGGGGTGGGAAATGAGCAGTTCTTC	CASSSTSGGVGNEQFF
13	TRBV7-3	NA	TRBJ2-5	NA	TGTGCCAGCAGCTTAAGGCTCGAGGAGACCCAGTACTTC	CASSLRLEETQYF
12	TRBV6-1	few	TRBJ2-1	NA	TGTGCCAGCAGTCCTTTTAACAATGAGCAGTTCTTC	CASSPFNNEQFF
13	TRBV28	few	TRBJ1-1	NA	TGTGCCAGCCGGACACCTACAAACACTGAAGCTTTCTTT	CASRTPTNTEAFF